This T cell receptor (beta chain) is from a study of blood T cell repertoires in COVID-19. In the study overall: Samples representing acute and convalescent COVID-19 were sourced from the United States, Italy and Spain. Sources were T cells, B-cell-depleted T cells, or PBMCs; the material itself was cDNA or gDNA.

Trimming took 5 bases from V and 6 from J; bases not matched to a gene: 8. Germline V gene data show CDR1 as MNHEY and CDR2 as SVGAGI. The CDR3 length is 15 residues. Using immunoSEQ multiplex PCR, the repertoire was profiled, and TCRdb retains in-frame clones only, with some absent. The table includes about 250,000 clones, around 89% detected once. J is TRBJ1-5 and V is TRBV6-5; 9 bases fit TRBD1. The clonotype originates from a man under 40 with acute or convalescent COVID-19. Sequences were obtained from peripheral blood. In nucleotides, the CDR3 is TGTGCCAGCAGTCCCTCGGGACAGGGCGCTCAGCCCCAGCATTTT. Its translation: CASSPSGQGAQPQHF.